These 15 T cell receptor beta chains share one sample of origin, sequenced in a study of blood T cell repertoires in COVID-19. TCRdb's copy holds only in-frame clones and misses some; the assay was immunoSEQ multiplex PCR. The repertoire holds about 60,000 clones, with around 83% as singletons. Material for sequencing was peripheral blood. These TCRs come from a man aged 30-40 years with COVID-19, enrolled during active disease.

This chain links TRBV6-5 with TRBJ1-1; possible D gene TRBD1, 5 bases. V lost 0 bases, J lost 5 bases, and 7 bases lay in between. Per the germline V gene, CDR1 is MNHEY and CDR2 is SVGAGI. The CDR3 runs 13 residues. The CDR3 sequence is CASSYSGGTEAFF. DNA for the CDR3: TGTGCCAGCAGTTACTCGGGGGGGACTGAAGCTTTCTTT.

This clone was counted at least ten times. V usage is TRBV18 and J usage is TRBJ2-7; TRBD1 might be the D (5 bases). Germline loops: CDR1 KGHSH, CDR2 LQKENI. V dropped 1 base and J dropped 6 bases, with 13 bases sitting between them. This CDR3 comprises 14 residues. The CDR3 region is CASSPQGLRGEQYF. The CDR3, as DNA: TGTGCCAGCTCACCACAGGGGCTAAGAGGCGAGCAGTACTTC.

This clone occurred once. The genes are TRBV27 and TRBJ2-7; tentative D call: TRBD1 (5 bases). Deletions cut 4 bases from V and 5 bases from J, with 9 bases between. Germline V CDR1 and CDR2: MNHEY, SMNVEV (reference sequence). The CDR3 extends over 12 amino acids. CDR3: CASSSLGDEQYF. CDR3 DNA sequence: TGTGCCAGCAGTTCCCTAGGGGACGAGCAGTACTTC.

This rearrangement joins TRBV3-1 (or the pseudogene TRBV3-2) to TRBJ1-1, with 7 bases fitting TRBD1. V shed 5 bases, J shed 6 bases, and the junction held 18 bases outside the gene matches. The CDR3 has 17 residues. The germline CDR1 and CDR2 sequences are LGHDT and YNNKEL (reference sequence). The CDR3 protein is CASSSILKQGKVAEAFF. DNA for the CDR3: TGTGCCAGCAGCTCAATTTTAAAACAGGGGAAAGTTGCTGAAGCTTTCTTT.

This clone was seen more than once but under ten times. The chain uses TRBV2 and TRBJ2-7; 9 bases line up with TRBD1. J lost 1 base, V lost 5 bases, and 3 bases had no gene match. The CDR3 covers 14 residues. CDR1 and CDR2 (germline): SNHLY, FYNNEI. This CDR3 reads CASSPGQGSYEQYF. DNA for the CDR3: TGTGCCAGCAGTCCGGGACAGGGATCCTACGAGCAGTACTTC.

This chain connects TRBV27 to TRBJ2-7, with D possibly matching TRBD2 (7 bases). This CDR3 is built from 15 residues. V gave up 1 base and J gave up 5 bases, with 15 bases separating them. Germline CDR1 reads MNHEY; CDR2 reads SMNVEV (reference sequence). CDR3 sequence (DNA): TGTGCCAGCAGTTTATTTGCGGGGGCCCGGGACGAGCAGTACTTC. It translates to CASSLFAGARDEQYF.

CDR3 protein: CASRTSDSRIFNYGYTF. The CDR3 DNA follows: TGTGCCAGCAGGACCTCGGACAGCAGGATTTTCAACTATGGCTACACCTTC. The chain uses TRBV19 and TRBJ1-2; tentatively, D is TRBD1 (6 bases). The CDR3 runs to 17 residues. Trimming left V 9 bases short and J 2 bases short, with 25 bases between. The germline V gene encodes CDR1 LNHDA and CDR2 SQIVND (reference sequence).

This chain joins TRBV5-6 and TRBJ1-5; tentatively, D is TRBD1 (5 bases). CDR3 length: 15 residues. Germline loops: CDR1 SGHDT, CDR2 YYEEEE. The germline V and J ends were trimmed by 2 bases and 4 bases, with 13 bases remaining between them. The CDR3 region has the DNA TGTGCCAGCAGCTTACTCGGACAAGGAAATCAGCCCCAGCATTTT. This codes for CASSLLGQGNQPQHF.

The rearrangement links TRBV5-6 to TRBJ2-1; no reliable D call. Germline V gene sequence: CDR1 SGHDT, CDR2 YYEEEE. The CDR3 spans 15 residues. V gave up 0 bases and J gave up 2 bases, with 9 bases separating them. The CDR3 loop is CASSLDWSAYNEQFF. CDR3 coding DNA: TGTGCCAGCAGCTTGGATTGGTCGGCCTACAATGAGCAGTTCTTC.

This chain uses TRBV6-2 or TRBV6-3 with TRBJ2-3, with TRBD1 matching 7 bases. The length of the CDR3 is 17 residues. V shed 2 bases, J shed 2 bases, and the junction held 10 bases outside the gene matches. Germline lookup yields CDR1 MNHEY and CDR2 SVGEGT. DNA of the CDR3: TGTGCCAGCAGTTACGCTAGGGGGCTTCTAAACACAGATACGCAGTATTTT. Its protein is CASSYARGLLNTDTQYF.

The V call is TRBV10-2, the J call TRBJ1-2; the D is unclear. Germline V lookup: CDR1 WSHSY, CDR2 SAAADI. CDR3 size: 14 residues. Trimming stripped 1 base from V and 1 base from J, with 7 bases between. Here the CDR3 DNA reads TGCGCCAGCAGTGAGTTCCAGGTTAACTATGGCTACACCTTC. Translated: CASSEFQVNYGYTF.

V gene TRBV28 combines with J gene TRBJ1-3; TRBD1 is a possible D gene (6 bases). The CDR3 contains 15 residues. V lost 7 bases, J lost 4 bases, and 17 bases lay in between. Germline-derived CDR1 and CDR2 are MDHEN and SYDVKM. The CDR3 loop reads CASIDQGSSGNTIYF. The CDR3, as DNA: TGTGCCAGCATCGACCAGGGGTCTTCCGGAAACACCATATATTTT.

The chain employs TRBV29-1 and TRBJ2-4, with 10 bases matching TRBD1. CDR1 is SQVTM, CDR2 ANQGSEA, per germline. Trimming at V came to 4 bases and at J to 10 bases, leaving 4 bases not matched to a gene. This CDR3 contains 12 residues. CDR3 in amino acids: CSVGDRGQIQYF. In DNA form, the CDR3 reads TGCAGCGTTGGAGACAGGGGGCAAATTCAGTACTTC.

The chain joins TRBV7-8 to TRBJ2-5, with 8 bases that match TRBD2. Germline-derived CDR1 and CDR2 are SGHVS and FQNEAQ. Trimming removed 1 base from V and 7 bases from J; junction bases left unmatched: 14. This CDR3 has 17 amino acids. CDR3 region: CASSLVGAGVSRGTQYF. CDR3 coding DNA: TGTGCCAGCAGCTTAGTTGGAGCGGGAGTGTCCAGGGGGACCCAGTACTTC.

This chain uses TRBV28 with TRBJ1-5; possibly TRBD1 for D (6 bases). Trimming shortened V by 7 bases and J by 3 bases, and 10 bases separated the two germline ends. This CDR3 has 13 residues. Germline V gene sequence: CDR1 MDHEN, CDR2 SYDVKM. CDR3 nucleotides: TGTGCCAGCATAAGACAGGTCAATCAGCCCCAGCATTTT. It specifies CASIRQVNQPQHF.